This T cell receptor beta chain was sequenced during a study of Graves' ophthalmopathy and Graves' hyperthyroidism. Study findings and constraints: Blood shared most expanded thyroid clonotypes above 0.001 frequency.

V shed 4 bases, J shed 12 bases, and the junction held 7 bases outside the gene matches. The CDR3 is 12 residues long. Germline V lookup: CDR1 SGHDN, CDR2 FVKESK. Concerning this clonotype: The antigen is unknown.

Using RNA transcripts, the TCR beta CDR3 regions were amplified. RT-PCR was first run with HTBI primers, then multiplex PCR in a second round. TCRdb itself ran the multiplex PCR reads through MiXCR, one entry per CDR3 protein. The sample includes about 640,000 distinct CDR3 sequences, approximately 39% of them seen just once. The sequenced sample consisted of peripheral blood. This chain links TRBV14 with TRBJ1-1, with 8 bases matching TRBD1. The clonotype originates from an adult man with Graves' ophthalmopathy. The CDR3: CASSRWTGRTFF. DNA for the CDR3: TGTGCCAGCAGCCGCTGGACAGGGAGGACTTTCTTT.